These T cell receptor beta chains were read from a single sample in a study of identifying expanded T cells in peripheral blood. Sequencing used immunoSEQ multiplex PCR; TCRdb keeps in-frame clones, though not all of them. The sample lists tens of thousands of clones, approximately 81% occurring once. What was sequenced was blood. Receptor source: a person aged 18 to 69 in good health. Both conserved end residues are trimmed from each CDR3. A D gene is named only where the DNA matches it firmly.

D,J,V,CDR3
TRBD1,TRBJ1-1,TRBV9,ASSGDRFEAF
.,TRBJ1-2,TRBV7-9,ASSPGGARDGYT
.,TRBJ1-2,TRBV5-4,ASSLVPENYGYT
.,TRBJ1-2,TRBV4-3,ASSQDLRTELYGYT
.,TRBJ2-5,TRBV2,ASRLVGETQY
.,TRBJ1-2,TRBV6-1,ASSVLQGSFGYT
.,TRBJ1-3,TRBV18,ASSPPGNTIY
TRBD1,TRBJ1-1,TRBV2,ASSGGQGAGNTEAF
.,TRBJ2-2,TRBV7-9,ASSSRELVNTGELF
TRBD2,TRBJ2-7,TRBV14,ASSQGLAGGEVDEQY
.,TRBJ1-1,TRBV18,ASSLDEPRLAF
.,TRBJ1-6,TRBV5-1,ASSLGQRGNSPLH
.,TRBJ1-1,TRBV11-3,ASSFGENTEAF
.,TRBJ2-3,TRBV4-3,ASSRRRDTSTDTQY
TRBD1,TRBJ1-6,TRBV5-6,ASSLHQGGSSPLH
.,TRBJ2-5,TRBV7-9,ASSASRETQY
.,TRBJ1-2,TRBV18,ASSPSEMLENGYT
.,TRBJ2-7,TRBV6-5,ASSYSGDITYEQY
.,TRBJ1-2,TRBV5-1,ASSWGSLNYGYT
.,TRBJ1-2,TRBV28,ASSPGGVRPYGYT
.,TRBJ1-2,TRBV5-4,ASTRTERDYGYT
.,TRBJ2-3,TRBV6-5,ASRRQKFTDTQY
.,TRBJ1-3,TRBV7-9,ASSSLDILNTIY
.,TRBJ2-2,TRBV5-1,ASSLTLARTEELF
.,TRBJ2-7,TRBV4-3,ASSQDWGGEQY
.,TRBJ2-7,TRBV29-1,SVAPVQSYEQY
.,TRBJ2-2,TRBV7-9,ASSPESTGPGELF
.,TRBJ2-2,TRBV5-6,ASSGLHQRRAIGELF
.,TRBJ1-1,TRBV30,AWSVPQGYTEAF
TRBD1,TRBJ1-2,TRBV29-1,SVWDDRVVGYT
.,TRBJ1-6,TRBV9,ASSVGVVGNSPLH
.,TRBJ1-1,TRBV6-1,ASNSGGSDTEAF
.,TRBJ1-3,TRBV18,ASSPFDSSGNTIY
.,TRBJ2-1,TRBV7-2,ASSLSLEWLNEQF
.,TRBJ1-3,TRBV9,ASSVQGSGNTIY
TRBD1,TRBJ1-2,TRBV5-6,ASSLKETGGGSGYT
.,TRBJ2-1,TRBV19,ASSITGRWNEQF
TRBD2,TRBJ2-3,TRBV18,ASQLSGGRNTDTQY
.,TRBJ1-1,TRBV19,ASSSPGGGTEAF
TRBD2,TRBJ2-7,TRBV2,ATTGGTSYEQY
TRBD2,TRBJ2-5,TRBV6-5,ASEQTSGGETQY
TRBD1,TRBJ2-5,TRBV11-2,ASSYHGTGGETQY
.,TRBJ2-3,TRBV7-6,ASSLAGIRPTDTQY
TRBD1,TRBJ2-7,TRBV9,ASSPYYGTAEQY
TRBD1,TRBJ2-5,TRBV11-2,ASSSKTTGAQY
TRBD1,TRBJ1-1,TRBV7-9,ASSLTGGDHEAF
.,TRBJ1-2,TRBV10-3,AIRPGTYGYT
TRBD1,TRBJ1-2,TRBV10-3,AISRQGDDGYT
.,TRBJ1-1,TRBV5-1,ASSLEGQGTEAF
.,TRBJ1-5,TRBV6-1,ASSDLVAGGSQPQH
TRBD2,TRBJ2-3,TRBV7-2,ASSPQRGGGTDTQY
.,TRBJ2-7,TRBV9,ASSVGGRYEQY
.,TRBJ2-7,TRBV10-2,ASSEWVPGHWAQY
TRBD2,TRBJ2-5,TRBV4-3,ASSTKTSEYQETQY
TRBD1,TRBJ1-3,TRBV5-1,ASSLARQGPPSSGNTIY
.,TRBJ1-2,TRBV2,ASRSERFGYGYT
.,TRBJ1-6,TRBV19,ASSMGSSPLH
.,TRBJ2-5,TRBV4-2,ASSRTGGETQY
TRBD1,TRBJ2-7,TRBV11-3,ASSDRQGYEQY